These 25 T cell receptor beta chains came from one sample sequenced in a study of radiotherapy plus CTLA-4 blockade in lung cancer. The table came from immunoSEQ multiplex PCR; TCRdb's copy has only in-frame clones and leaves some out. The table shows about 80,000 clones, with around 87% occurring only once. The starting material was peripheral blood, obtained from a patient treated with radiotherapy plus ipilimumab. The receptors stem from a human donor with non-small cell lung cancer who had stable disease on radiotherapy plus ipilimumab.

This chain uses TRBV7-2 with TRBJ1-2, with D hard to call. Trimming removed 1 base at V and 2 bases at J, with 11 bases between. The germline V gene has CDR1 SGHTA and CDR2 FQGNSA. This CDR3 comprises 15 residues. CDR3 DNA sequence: TGTGCCAGCAGCTTAGGGGGAGCCAGCAACTATGGCTACACCTTC. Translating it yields CASSLGGASNYGYTF.

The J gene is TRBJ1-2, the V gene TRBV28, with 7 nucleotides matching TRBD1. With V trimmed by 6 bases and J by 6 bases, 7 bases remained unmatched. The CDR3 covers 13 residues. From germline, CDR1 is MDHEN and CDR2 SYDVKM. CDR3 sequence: CASRHQGVDGYTF. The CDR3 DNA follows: TGTGCCAGCAGACATCAGGGGGTCGATGGCTACACCTTC.

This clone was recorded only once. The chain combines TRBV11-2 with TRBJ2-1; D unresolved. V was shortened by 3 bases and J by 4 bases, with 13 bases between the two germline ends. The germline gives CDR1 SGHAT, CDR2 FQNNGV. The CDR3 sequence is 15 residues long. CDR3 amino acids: CASSLLSHSYNEQFF. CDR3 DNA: TGTGCCAGCAGCTTGTTAAGTCATTCGTACAATGAGCAGTTCTTC.

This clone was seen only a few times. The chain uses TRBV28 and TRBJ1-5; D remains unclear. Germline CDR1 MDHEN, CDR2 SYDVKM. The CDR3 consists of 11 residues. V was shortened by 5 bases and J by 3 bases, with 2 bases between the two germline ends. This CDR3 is CASSVNQPQHF. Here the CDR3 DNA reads TGTGCCAGCAGTGTCAATCAGCCCCAGCATTTT.

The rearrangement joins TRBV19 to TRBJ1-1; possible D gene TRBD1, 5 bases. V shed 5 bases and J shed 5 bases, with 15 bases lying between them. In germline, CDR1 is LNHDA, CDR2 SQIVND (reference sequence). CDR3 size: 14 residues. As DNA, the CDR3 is TGTGCCAGTAGTGACTTGGGGGAACGGACTGAAGCTTTCTTT. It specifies CASSDLGERTEAFF.

CDR3 nucleotides: TGTGCCAGCGCAGGACAGGGGAATCAGCCCCAGCATTTT. Translating gives CASAGQGNQPQHF. The chain couples TRBV25-1 to TRBJ1-5; TRBD1 agrees at 9 bases. V lost 8 bases and J lost 4; bases outside the gene matches: 3. This CDR3 has 13 amino acids. Germline values: CDR1 MGHDK, CDR2 SYGVNS.

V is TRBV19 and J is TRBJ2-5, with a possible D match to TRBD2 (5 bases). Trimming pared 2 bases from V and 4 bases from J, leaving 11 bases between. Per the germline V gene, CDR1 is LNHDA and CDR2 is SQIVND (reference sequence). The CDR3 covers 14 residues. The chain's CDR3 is CASSISPGGETQYF. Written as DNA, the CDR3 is TGTGCCAGTAGTATAAGTCCCGGAGGAGAGACCCAGTACTTC. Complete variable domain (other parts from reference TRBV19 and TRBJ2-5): DGGITQSPKYLFRKEGQNVTLSCEQNLNHDAMYWYRQDPGQGLRLIYYSQIVNDFQKGDIAEGYSVSREKKESFPLTVTSAQKNPTAFYLCASSISPGGETQYFGPGTRLLVL.

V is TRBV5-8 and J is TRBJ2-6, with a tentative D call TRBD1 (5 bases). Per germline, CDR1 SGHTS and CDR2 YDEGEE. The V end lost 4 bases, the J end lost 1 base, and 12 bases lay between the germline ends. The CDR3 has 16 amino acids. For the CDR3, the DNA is TGTGCCAGCAGCATCCTACCAGGGTCTGGGGCCAACGTCCTGACTTTC. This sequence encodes CASSILPGSGANVLTF.

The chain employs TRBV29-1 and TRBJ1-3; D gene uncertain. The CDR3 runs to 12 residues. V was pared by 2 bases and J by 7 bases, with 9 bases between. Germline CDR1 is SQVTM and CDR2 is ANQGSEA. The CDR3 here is CSVESGQNTIYF. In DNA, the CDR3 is TGCAGCGTTGAAAGCGGGCAGAACACCATATATTTT.

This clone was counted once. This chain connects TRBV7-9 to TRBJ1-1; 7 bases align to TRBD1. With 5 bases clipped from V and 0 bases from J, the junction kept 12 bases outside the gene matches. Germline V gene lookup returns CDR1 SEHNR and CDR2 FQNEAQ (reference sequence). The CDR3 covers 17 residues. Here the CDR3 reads CASSPNLATGLNTEAFF. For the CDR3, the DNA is TGTGCCAGCAGCCCAAACCTCGCGACAGGGCTGAACACTGAAGCTTTCTTT.

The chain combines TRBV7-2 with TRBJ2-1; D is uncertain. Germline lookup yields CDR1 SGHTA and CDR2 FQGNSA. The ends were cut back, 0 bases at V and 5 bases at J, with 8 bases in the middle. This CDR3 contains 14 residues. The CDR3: CASSLAALNNEQFF. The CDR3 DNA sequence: TGTGCCAGCAGCTTAGCGGCTCTTAACAATGAGCAGTTCTTC.

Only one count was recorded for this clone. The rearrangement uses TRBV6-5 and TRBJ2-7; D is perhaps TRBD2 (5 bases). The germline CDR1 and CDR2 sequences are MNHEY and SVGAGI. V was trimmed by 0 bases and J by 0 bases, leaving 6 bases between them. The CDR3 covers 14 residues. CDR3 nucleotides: TGTGCCAGCAGTTACTCAGGGAGCTCCTACGAGCAGTACTTC. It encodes CASSYSGSSYEQYF.

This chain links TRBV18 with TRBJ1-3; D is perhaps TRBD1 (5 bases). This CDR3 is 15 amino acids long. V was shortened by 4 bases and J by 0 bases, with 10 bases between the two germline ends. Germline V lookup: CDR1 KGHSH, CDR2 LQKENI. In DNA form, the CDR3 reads TGTGCCAGCTCACTCGTGGGGGACTCTGGAAACACCATATATTTT. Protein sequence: CASSLVGDSGNTIYF.

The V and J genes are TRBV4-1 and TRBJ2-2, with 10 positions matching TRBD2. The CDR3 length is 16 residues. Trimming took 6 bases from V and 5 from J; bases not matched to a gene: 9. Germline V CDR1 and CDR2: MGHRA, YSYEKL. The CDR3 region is CASSRAGGKATGELFF. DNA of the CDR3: TGCGCCAGCAGTCGAGCGGGGGGGAAGGCTACCGGGGAGCTGTTTTTT.

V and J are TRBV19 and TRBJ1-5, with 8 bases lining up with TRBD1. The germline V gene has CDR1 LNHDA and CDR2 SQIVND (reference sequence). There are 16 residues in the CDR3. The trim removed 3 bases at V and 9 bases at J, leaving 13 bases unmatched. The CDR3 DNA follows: TGTGCCAGTAGTATGGGACGACAGGGGACTGGAAGGCCCCAGCATTTT. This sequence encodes CASSMGRQGTGRPQHF.

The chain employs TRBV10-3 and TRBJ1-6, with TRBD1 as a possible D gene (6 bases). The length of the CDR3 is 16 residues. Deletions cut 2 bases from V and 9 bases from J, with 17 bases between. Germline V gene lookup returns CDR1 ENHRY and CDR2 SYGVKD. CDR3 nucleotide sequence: TGTGCCATCAGTGAGGAAACAGGGTTTGGTACTTCACCCCTCCACTTT. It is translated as CAISEETGFGTSPLHF.

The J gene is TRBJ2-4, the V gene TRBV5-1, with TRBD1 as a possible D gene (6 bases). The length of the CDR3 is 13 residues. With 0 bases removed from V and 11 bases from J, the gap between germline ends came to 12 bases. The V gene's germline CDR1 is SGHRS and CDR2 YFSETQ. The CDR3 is CASSLEARGFQYF. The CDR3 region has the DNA TGCGCCAGCAGCTTGGAGGCCAGGGGCTTTCAGTACTTC. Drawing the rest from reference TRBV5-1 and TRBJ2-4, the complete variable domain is KAGVTQTPRYLIKTRGQQVTLSCSPISGHRSVSWYQQTPGQGLQFLFEYFSETQRNKGNFPGRFSGRQFSNSRSEMNVSTLELGDSALYLCASSLEARGFQYFGAGTRLSVL.

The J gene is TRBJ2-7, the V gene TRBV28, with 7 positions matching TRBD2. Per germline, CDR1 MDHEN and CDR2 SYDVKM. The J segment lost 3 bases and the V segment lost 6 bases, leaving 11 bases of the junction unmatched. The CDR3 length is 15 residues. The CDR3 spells CASRQAPGLSYEQYF. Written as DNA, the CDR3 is TGTGCCAGCAGGCAGGCCCCGGGACTAAGCTACGAGCAGTACTTC.

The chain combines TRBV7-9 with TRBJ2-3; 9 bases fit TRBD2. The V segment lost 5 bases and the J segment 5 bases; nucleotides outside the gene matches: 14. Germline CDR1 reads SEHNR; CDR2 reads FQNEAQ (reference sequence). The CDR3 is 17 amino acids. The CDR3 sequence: CASSASIRGGGGDTQYF. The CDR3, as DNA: TGTGCCAGCAGCGCCTCCATAAGGGGCGGGGGGGGAGATACGCAGTATTTT.

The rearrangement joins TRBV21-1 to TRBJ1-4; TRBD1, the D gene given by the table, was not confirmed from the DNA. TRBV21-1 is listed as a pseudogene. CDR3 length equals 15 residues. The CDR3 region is CASRRPGQGAEKLFF. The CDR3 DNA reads TGTGCCAGCAGGCGACCGGGACAGGGGGCTGAAAAACTGTTTTTT.

The CDR3, as DNA: TGCGCCAGCAGCCAAGTTTTCACCGGGATGAATCAGCCCCAGCATTTT. Protein: CASSQVFTGMNQPQHF. V usage is TRBV4-1 and J usage is TRBJ1-5; D not certain. Germline V gives CDR1 MGHRA, CDR2 YSYEKL. Trimming took 1 base from V and 4 from J, leaving 14 bases between them. This CDR3 contains 16 residues.

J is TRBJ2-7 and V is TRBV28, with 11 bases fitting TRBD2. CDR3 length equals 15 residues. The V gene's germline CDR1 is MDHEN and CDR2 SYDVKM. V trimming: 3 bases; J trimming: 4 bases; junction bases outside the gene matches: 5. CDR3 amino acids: CASSFLASGRYEQYF. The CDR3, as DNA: TGTGCCAGCAGTTTTTTGGCTAGCGGGAGGTACGAGCAGTACTTC.

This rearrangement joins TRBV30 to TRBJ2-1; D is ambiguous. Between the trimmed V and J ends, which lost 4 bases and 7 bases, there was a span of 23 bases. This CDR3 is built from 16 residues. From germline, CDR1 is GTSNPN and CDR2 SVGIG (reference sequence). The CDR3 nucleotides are TGTGCCTGGACCAGACCCGGTTGGTCGGGCCGGAATGAGCAGTTCTTC. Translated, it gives CAWTRPGWSGRNEQFF.

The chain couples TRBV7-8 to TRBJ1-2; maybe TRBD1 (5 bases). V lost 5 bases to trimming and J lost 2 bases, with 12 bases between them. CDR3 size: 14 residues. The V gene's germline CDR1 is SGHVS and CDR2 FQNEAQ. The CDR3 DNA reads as TGTGCCAGCAGCCCCCCAGGGTACAACTATGGCTACACCTTC. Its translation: CASSPPGYNYGYTF.

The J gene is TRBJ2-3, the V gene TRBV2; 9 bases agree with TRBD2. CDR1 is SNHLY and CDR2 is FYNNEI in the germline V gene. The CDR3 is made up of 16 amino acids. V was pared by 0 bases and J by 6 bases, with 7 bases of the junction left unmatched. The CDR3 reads CASSEARLAGLDTQYF. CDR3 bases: TGTGCCAGCAGTGAAGCAAGGCTAGCGGGGTTGGATACGCAGTATTTT. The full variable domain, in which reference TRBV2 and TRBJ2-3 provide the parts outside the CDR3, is EPEVTQTPSHQVTQMGQEVILRCVPISNHLYFYWYRQILGQKVEFLVSFYNNEISEKSEIFDDQFSVERPDGSNFTLKIRSTKLEDSAMYFCASSEARLAGLDTQYFGPGTRLTVL.